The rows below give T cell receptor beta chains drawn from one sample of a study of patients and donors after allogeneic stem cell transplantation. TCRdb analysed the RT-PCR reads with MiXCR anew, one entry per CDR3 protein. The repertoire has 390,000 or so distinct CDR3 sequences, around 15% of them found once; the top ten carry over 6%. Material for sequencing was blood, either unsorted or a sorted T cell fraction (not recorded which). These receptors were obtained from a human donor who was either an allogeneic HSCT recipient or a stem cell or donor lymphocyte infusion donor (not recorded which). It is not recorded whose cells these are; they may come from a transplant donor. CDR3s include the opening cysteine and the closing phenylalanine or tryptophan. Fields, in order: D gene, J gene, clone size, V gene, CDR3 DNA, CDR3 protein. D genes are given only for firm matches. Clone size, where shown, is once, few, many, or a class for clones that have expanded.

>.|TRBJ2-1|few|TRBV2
TGTGCCAGCAGTGAAGCAAACTATGAGCAGTTCTTC
CASSEANYEQFF
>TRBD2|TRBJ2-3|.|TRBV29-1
TGCAGCGTTGAAGATTGGACTAGAACTAGCACAGATACGCAGTATTTT
CSVEDWTRTSTDTQYF
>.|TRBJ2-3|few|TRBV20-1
TGCAGTGCTATGACTAGAGAGGGTACGCAGTATTTT
CSAMTREGTQYF
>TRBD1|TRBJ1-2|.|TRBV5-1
TGCGCCAGCAGCACAGGCAGACAGGGGGCTTATGGCTACACCTTC
CASSTGRQGAYGYTF
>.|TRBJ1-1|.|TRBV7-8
TGTGCCAGCAGGGACCCGGACAGAAAAGCTTTCTTT
CASRDPDRKAFF
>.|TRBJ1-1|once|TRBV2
TGTGCCAGCAGTACTACAGGAGCTATGAACACTGAAGCTTTCTTT
CASSTTGAMNTEAFF
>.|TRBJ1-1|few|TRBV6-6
TGTGCCAGCAGACTGGAGGGTGGCAGGGTAGCGGACTTT
CASRLEGGRVADF
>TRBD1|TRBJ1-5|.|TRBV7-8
TGTGCCAGCAGCCCGATGGGACAGAGAAGCAATCAGCCCCAGCATTTT
CASSPMGQRSNQPQHF
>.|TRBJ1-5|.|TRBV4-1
TGCGCCAGCAGCCATTCGACAGATAGCAATCAGCCCCAGCATTTT
CASSHSTDSNQPQHF
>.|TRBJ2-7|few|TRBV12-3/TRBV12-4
TGTGCCAGCGGTCCCCGCGGGTATTCCAACTACGAGCAGTACTTC
CASGPRGYSNYEQYF
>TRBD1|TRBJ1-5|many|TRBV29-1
TGCAGCGTTGAAGAGGGACAGGAGCTGCCCCAGCATTTT
CSVEEGQELPQHF
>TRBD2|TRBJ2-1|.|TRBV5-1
TGCGCCAGCAGCATACTAGCGGGGGGGAACAATGAGCAGTTCTTC
CASSILAGGNNEQFF
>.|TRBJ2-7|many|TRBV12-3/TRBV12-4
TGTGCCAGCAGTACCTCGGGACGGTTCTACGAGCAGTACTTC
CASSTSGRFYEQYF
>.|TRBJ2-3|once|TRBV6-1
TGTGCCAGCAGTGAAGGCCTCGCGACCACAGATACGCAGTATTTT
CASSEGLATTDTQYF
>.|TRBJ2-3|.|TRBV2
TGTGCCAGCCTGGGGGCTGTGGCGGGAGATGCAGATACGCAGTATTTT
CASLGAVAGDADTQYF
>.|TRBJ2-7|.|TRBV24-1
TGTGCCACCAGTGATCCCGGAAAGCCTTACGAGCAGTACTTC
CATSDPGKPYEQYF
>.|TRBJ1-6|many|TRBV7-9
TGTGCCAGCAGCCCTGATAGCTCCTATAATTCACCCCTCCACTTT
CASSPDSSYNSPLHF
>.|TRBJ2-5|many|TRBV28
TGTGCCACCCTCGGACAGCTCCAAGAGACCCAGTACTTC
CATLGQLQETQYF
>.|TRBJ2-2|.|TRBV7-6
TGTGCCAGCAGCTCCCCTTTCACCGGGGAGCTGTTTTTT
CASSSPFTGELFF
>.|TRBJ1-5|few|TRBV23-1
TGCGCCAGCAGTCAATACGTGGAAGAAGATCAGCCCCAGCATTTT
CASSQYVEEDQPQHF
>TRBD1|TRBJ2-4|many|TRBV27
TGTGCCAGCAGTCCAGGGACAGGGGGCAACATTCAGTACTTC
CASSPGTGGNIQYF
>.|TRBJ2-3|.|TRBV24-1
TGTGCCACCGAGTTCACAGATACGCAGTATTTT
CATEFTDTQYF
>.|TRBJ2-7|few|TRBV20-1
TGCAGTGCTAGAGAACCGGGACGTCAGACCTACGAGCAGTACTTC
CSAREPGRQTYEQYF
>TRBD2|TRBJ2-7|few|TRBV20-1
TGCAGTGCTGCTAAACTTAGCGGGAACGACGAGCAGTACTTC
CSAAKLSGNDEQYF
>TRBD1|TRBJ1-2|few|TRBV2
TGTGCCAGCAGTTTAATCGACAGGGGAGGTGGCTACACCTTC
CASSLIDRGGGYTF
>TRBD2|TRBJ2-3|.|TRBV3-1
TGTGCCAGCAGCCAAGGTGCCCTAGCGGGGGGGGATACGCAGTATTTT
CASSQGALAGGDTQYF
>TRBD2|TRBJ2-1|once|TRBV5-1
TGCGCCAGCAGCTTGTGGCCTAGCGGGGGGGGGAATGAGCAGTTCTTC
CASSLWPSGGGNEQFF
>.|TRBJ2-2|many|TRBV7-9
TGTGCCAGCAGCGCCGGGCAGGGTACCGGGGAGCTGTTTTTT
CASSAGQGTGELFF
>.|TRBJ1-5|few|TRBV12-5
TGTGCTAGTGGTGGGGGATCTCGGAATCAGCCCCAGCATTTT
CASGGGSRNQPQHF
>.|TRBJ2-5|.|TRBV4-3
TGCGCCAGCAGTCGAGGGGGGGTCAACCAAGAGACCCAGTACTTC
CASSRGGVNQETQYF
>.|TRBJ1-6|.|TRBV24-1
TGTGCCACCAGTGAGGGGGCTTCACCCCTCCACTTT
CATSEGASPLHF
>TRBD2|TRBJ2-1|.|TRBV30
TGTGCCTGGAGTGCCGGACTAGCGGGAGGGCCTAATGAGCAGTTCTTC
CAWSAGLAGGPNEQFF
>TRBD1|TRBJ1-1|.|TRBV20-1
TGCAGGATACGGACAGGGGGAACTGAAGCTTTCTTT
CRIRTGGTEAFF
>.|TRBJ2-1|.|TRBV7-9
TGTGCCAGCAGCGCGTCCGGCGTTGAGCAGTTCTTC
CASSASGVEQFF
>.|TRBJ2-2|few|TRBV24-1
TGTGCCACCAGTGATTTGGGGGGCACGAACACCGGGGAGCTGTTTTTT
CATSDLGGTNTGELFF
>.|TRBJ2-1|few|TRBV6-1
TGTGCCAGCAGTACCGTGCGGGGTCGTTGGTACAATGAGCAGTTCTTC
CASSTVRGRWYNEQFF
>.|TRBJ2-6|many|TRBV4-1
TGCGCCAGCAGCCAAGATCCCCCAGGGATAGGTGGGGCCAACGTCCTGACTTTC
CASSQDPPGIGGANVLTF
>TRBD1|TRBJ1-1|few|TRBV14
TGTGCCAGCAGCCAGCGGGACAGGGGACCGTTAGGAGCTTTCTTT
CASSQRDRGPLGAFF
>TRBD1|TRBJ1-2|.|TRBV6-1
TGTGCCAGCACCTCCCTGCCGGGGACAGGGACGGCAATAGGCTATGGCTACACCTTC
CASTSLPGTGTAIGYGYTF
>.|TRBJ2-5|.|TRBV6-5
TGTGCCAGCAGTTACTCGATGCGACAGAAAGAGACCCAGTACTTC
CASSYSMRQKETQYF